This T cell receptor (beta chain) emerged from a study of blood T cells in healthy people across ages. Findings and caveats of the study: A roughly linear age-dependent decrease characterized TCR beta diversity per million T cells.

The CDR3 covers 13 residues. The use of a sample-barcoded 5' primer and a J-beta primer mix characterized a second PCR of about 7 to 12 cycles. TCRdb reprocessed the 5' RACE reads with MiXCR, giving one entry per CDR3 protein. This table holds around 970,000 distinct CDR3 sequences, roughly half found once. This clonotype appeared a few times. What it binds is unknown. The chain couples TRBV21-1 to TRBJ2-7. TRBV21-1 is a documented pseudogene. The sequenced sample was blood. The sequence derives from a woman aged 55-70 years in good health. The CDR3 loop is CASSGKFSYEQYF. CDR3 in DNA: TGTGCCAGCAGCGGAAAGTTTTCCTACGAGCAGTACTTC.